What follows are 22 T cell receptor beta chains derived from one specimen sequenced in a study of T cell responses to AZD1222 COVID-19 vaccine. The repertoire was sequenced with immunoSEQ multiplex PCR; TCRdb's copy has only in-frame clones and lacks some. Of some 190,000 clones in the sample, just over 85% are singletons; the top ten hold around 8%. The sequencing used peripheral blood, collected on day 0 of AZD1222 vaccination. The receptor source for this set is an adult in good health.

The chain is built from TRBV5-1 and TRBJ2-5; no clear D. The V gene's germline CDR1 is SGHRS and CDR2 YFSETQ. With 0 bases removed from V and 7 bases from J, the gap between germline ends came to 10 bases. This CDR3 comprises 13 residues. CDR3 region: CASSLGQDGTQYF. The CDR3, as DNA: TGCGCCAGCAGCTTGGGGCAGGATGGGACCCAGTACTTC.

The V and J genes are TRBV7-2 and TRBJ1-5; D is unclear. This CDR3 region has 13 residues. V lost 3 bases, J lost 10 bases, and 13 bases lay in between. Germline CDR1 reads SGHTA; CDR2 reads FQGNSA. The CDR3 region has the DNA TGTGCCAGCAGCTTCCTAGCCGGCAACCCCCAGCATTTT. Residues: CASSFLAGNPQHF.

V usage is TRBV3-1 (or the pseudogene TRBV3-2) and J usage is TRBJ2-5; D not resolved. With 1 base removed from V and 5 bases from J, the gap between germline ends came to 8 bases. The CDR3 length is 13 residues. Looked up from germline, CDR1 is LGHDT and CDR2 is YNNKEL (reference sequence). This chain's CDR3 is CASSQAASETQYF. The CDR3 coding sequence is TGTGCCAGCAGCCAAGCTGCGTCTGAGACCCAGTACTTC.

This rearrangement joins TRBV14 to TRBJ1-1; D unresolved. Germline V gene sequence: CDR1 SGHDN, CDR2 FVKESK. The length of the CDR3 is 13 residues. Trimming stripped 3 bases from V and 1 base from J, with 6 bases between. The CDR3, as DNA: TGTGCCAGCAGCCAGAAACAGAACACTGAAGCTTTCTTT. This codes for CASSQKQNTEAFF.

This chain joins TRBV6-5 and TRBJ2-7, with 10 bases identical to TRBD2. J lost 1 base, V lost 7 bases, and 7 bases had no gene match. The CDR3 is 15 amino acids. CDR1 and CDR2 from the germline V gene are MNHEY and SVGAGI. DNA of the CDR3: TGTGCCAGCACCCCTAGCGGGGGCGATTCCTACGAGCAGTACTTC. It encodes CASTPSGGDSYEQYF.

CDR3 amino acids: CASSLIGADSPLHF. CDR3 sequence (DNA): TGTGCCAGCAGCTTAATAGGGGCCGATTCACCCCTCCACTTT. This chain connects TRBV7-3 to TRBJ1-6; tentatively, D is TRBD1 (5 bases). The CDR3 is made up of 14 amino acids. Germline V CDR1 and CDR2: SGHTA, FQGTGA. The ends were cut back, 1 base at V and 8 bases at J, with 9 bases in the middle.

This chain links TRBV9 with TRBJ2-2; D might be TRBD2 (5 bases). The germline V gene encodes CDR1 SGDLS and CDR2 YYNGEE. This CDR3 has 14 amino acids. V lost 3 bases, J lost 7 bases, and 13 bases lay in between. The chain's CDR3 is CASSAAADGGELFF. In DNA, the CDR3 is TGTGCCAGCAGCGCAGCGGCCGACGGCGGGGAGCTGTTTTTT.

The gene calls are TRBV11-2 and TRBJ1-4; 7 bases line up with TRBD1. Germline-derived CDR1 and CDR2 are SGHAT and FQNNGV. V shed 2 bases and J 8 bases; nucleotides not matched to a gene: 8. The CDR3 contains 15 residues. The CDR3 loop is CASSLWGRGEEKLFF. As DNA, the CDR3 is TGTGCCAGCAGCTTATGGGGCAGGGGGGAGGAAAAACTGTTTTTT.

This rearrangement joins TRBV30 to TRBJ1-2; TRBD1 is a possible D gene (5 bases). Germline values: CDR1 GTSNPN, CDR2 SVGIG (reference sequence). The V gene lost 3 bases and the J gene lost 8 bases, with 10 bases spanning the gap. There are 11 residues in the CDR3. CDR3 DNA sequence: TGTGCCTGGAGACAGGTCCTCGGCTACACCTTC. It specifies CAWRQVLGYTF.

CDR3 residues: CASRDFRGRFSGELFF. CDR3 in DNA: TGTGCCAGCAGGGATTTCAGGGGGCGTTTTTCCGGGGAGCTGTTTTTT. The V call is TRBV2, the J call TRBJ2-2; TRBD1 matches 8 bases. The CDR3 has 16 residues. The germline V gene encodes CDR1 SNHLY and CDR2 FYNNEI. With V trimmed by 6 bases and J by 6 bases, 12 bases remained unmatched.

The rearrangement links TRBV27 to TRBJ1-6; D unclear. Germline V lookup: CDR1 MNHEY, CDR2 SMNVEV (reference sequence). This CDR3 region has 12 residues. V lost 8 bases and J 4 bases, leaving 6 bases between the germline ends. The CDR3, as DNA: TGTGCCAGCCGTCAGTATAATTCACCCCTCCACTTT. It specifies CASRQYNSPLHF.

The V and J genes are TRBV12-3 or TRBV12-4 and TRBJ1-1; D call uncertain. V was trimmed by 1 base and J by 6 bases, leaving 6 bases between them. This CDR3 region has 12 residues. CDR3 coding DNA: TGTGCCAGCAGTTTAGGCGGGGCTGAAGCTTTCTTT. As protein: CASSLGGAEAFF.

The V and J genes are TRBV9 and TRBJ1-5; no clear D gene. V was cut by 3 bases and J by 9 bases, with 16 bases left in between. This CDR3 region has 14 residues. Germline lookup yields CDR1 SGDLS and CDR2 YYNGEE. DNA of the CDR3: TGTGCCAGCAGCGAACAAGGGCTCAGTGGGCCCCAGCATTTT. This translates into CASSEQGLSGPQHF.

The genes are TRBV5-4 and TRBJ2-5, with 10 bases lining up with TRBD2. Trimming removed 4 bases from V and 5 bases from J; junction bases left unmatched: 8. The germline V gene has CDR1 SGHNT and CDR2 YYREEE (reference sequence). The CDR3 loop spans 15 amino acids. The CDR3 DNA sequence: TGTGCCAGCAGCCGCCGGCTAGCGGGGGAGGAGACCCAGTACTTC. This encodes CASSRRLAGEETQYF.

This clone was picked up a small number of times. The CDR3, as DNA: TGTGCCAGCAGCTTAGCCGGGACAGGGCGGAATCAGCCCCAGCATTTT. Amino acid sequence: CASSLAGTGRNQPQHF. This chain links TRBV7-8 with TRBJ1-5, with TRBD1 identical over 9 bases. J gave up 4 bases and V 0 bases, and 4 bases lay outside the gene matches. Germline loops: CDR1 SGHVS, CDR2 FQNEAQ. The CDR3 extends over 16 amino acids.

The rearrangement links TRBV5-4 to TRBJ1-3, with D unresolved. V was cut by 2 bases and J by 3 bases, with 6 bases left in between. This CDR3 comprises 13 residues. Germline V gene sequence: CDR1 SGHNT, CDR2 YYREEE (reference sequence). In nucleotides, the CDR3 is TGTGCCAGCAGCTTAATGGGTGGAAACACCATATATTTT. This translates into CASSLMGGNTIYF.

This chain links TRBV24-1 with TRBJ2-2; the D is unclear. The germline gives CDR1 KGHDR, CDR2 SFDVKD. The CDR3 loop spans 14 amino acids. V was cut by 3 bases and J by 7 bases, with 11 bases left in between. The CDR3 loop reads CATSDPGLDGELFF. The CDR3 DNA sequence: TGTGCCACCAGTGATCCCGGGTTAGACGGGGAGCTGTTTTTT.

The chain uses TRBV6-2 or TRBV6-3 and TRBJ1-1; no clear D gene. Trimming took off 2 bases at V and 0 bases at J, with 16 bases between the two ends. CDR1 and CDR2 (germline): MNHEY, SVGEGT. This CDR3 contains 17 residues. The CDR3 coding sequence is TGTGCCAGCAGTTACGGCGAGGGAGATAACATGAACACTGAAGCTTTCTTT. Translating gives CASSYGEGDNMNTEAFF.

The chain uses TRBV5-1 and TRBJ1-6; 8 bases are a match to TRBD1. CDR3 length: 15 residues. Unmatched junction bases numbered 6, after V lost 1 base and J lost 9 bases. CDR1 and CDR2 from the germline V gene are SGHRS and YFSETQ. In nucleotides, the CDR3 is TGCGCCAGCAGCTTGCTTACAGGGGGGAGTTCACCCCTCCACTTT. Amino acids: CASSLLTGGSSPLHF.

The rearrangement joins TRBV3-1 (or the pseudogene TRBV3-2) to TRBJ2-2; TRBD1 agrees at 7 bases. In germline, CDR1 is LGHDT, CDR2 YNNKEL (reference sequence). V shed 4 bases, J shed 0 bases, and the junction held 2 bases outside the gene matches. This CDR3 is built from 15 residues. Written as DNA, the CDR3 is TGTGCCAGCAGCCTAGGGACAGCGAACACCGGGGAGCTGTTTTTT. Translation: CASSLGTANTGELFF.

The rearrangement links TRBV6-2 or TRBV6-3 to TRBJ1-5; a possible D gene is TRBD1 (6 bases). In germline, CDR1 is MNHEY, CDR2 SVGEGT. V lost 0 bases and J lost 3, with 15 bases in between. CDR3 length equals 17 residues. The CDR3 sequence: CASSYSIGQGYNQPQHF. CDR3 nucleotides: TGTGCCAGCAGTTACTCGATCGGTCAGGGGTACAATCAGCCCCAGCATTTT.

The chain links TRBV5-8 to TRBJ2-1; TRBD2 is a possible D gene (6 bases). The germline gives CDR1 SGHTS, CDR2 YDEGEE. The CDR3 runs to 14 residues. Trimming shortened V by 4 bases and J by 4 bases, and 12 bases separated the two germline ends. The CDR3 DNA follows: TGTGCCAGCAGCCGGGACTCCTATTACAATGAGCAGTTCTTC. This gives the protein CASSRDSYYNEQFF.